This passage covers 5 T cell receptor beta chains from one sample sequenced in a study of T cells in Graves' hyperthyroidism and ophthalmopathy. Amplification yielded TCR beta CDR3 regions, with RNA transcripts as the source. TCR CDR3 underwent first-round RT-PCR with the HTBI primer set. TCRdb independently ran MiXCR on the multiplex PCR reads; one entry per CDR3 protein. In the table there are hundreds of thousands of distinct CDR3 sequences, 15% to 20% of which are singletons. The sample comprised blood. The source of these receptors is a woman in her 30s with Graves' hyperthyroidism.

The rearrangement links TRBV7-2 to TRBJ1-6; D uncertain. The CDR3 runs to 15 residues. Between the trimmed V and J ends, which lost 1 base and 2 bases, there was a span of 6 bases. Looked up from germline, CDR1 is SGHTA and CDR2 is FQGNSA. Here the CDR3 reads CASSLGYPYNSPLHF. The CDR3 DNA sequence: TGTGCCAGCAGCTTAGGATACCCCTATAATTCACCCCTCCACTTT.

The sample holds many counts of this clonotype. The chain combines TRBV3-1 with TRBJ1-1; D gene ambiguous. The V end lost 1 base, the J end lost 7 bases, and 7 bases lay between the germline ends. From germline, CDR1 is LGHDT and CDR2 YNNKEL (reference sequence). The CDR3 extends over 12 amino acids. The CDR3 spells CASSQASYEAFF. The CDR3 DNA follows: TGTGCCAGCAGCCAAGCCTCTTATGAAGCTTTCTTT.

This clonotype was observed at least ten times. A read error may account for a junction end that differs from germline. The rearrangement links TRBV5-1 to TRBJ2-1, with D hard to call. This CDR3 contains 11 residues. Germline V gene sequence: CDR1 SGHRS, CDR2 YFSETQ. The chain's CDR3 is CASSLYNEQFF. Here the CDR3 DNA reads TGTGCCAGCAGCCTCTACAATGAGCAGTTCTTC.

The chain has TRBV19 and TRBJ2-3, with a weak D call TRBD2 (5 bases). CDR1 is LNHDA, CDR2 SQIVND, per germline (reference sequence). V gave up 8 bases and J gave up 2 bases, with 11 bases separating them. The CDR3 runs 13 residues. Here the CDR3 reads CASAGRNTDTQYF. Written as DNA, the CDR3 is TGTGCCAGTGCGGGCAGGAACACAGATACGCAGTATTTT.

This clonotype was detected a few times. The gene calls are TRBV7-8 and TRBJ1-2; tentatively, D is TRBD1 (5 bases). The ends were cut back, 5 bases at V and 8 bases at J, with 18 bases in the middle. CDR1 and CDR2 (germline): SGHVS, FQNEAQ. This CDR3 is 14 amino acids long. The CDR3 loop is CASSDIGEVGGYTF. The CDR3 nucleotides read TGTGCCAGCAGCGACATAGGGGAAGTGGGAGGCTACACCTTC.